This T cell receptor (beta chain) emerged from a study of blood T cell repertoires in COVID-19. Across the study: Samples came from the United States, Italy and Spain, spanning acute and convalescent COVID-19. From T cells, B-cell-depleted T cells, or PBMCs came the material, which was cDNA or gDNA.

Assay used: immunoSEQ multiplex PCR; TCRdb lists only in-frame clones, some missing. The sample contains 200,000 to 250,000 clones, 82% of which appear only once. The V gene's germline CDR1 is SNHLY and CDR2 FYNNEI. The J segment lost 0 bases and the V segment lost 7 bases, leaving 8 bases of the junction unmatched. This CDR3 is built from 16 residues. The sample was peripheral blood. This TCR was recovered from a woman aged 80 or over with acute or convalescent COVID-19. The chain combines TRBV2 with TRBJ1-1; TRBD1 matches at 10 bases. Here the CDR3 reads CASTEGQGLMNTEAFF. The DNA of the CDR3 is TGTGCCAGCACCGAGGGACAGGGGCTTATGAACACTGAAGCTTTCTTT.